Listed here are 17 T cell receptor beta chains from one sample, sequenced in a study of CD8 T cells in ankylosing spondylitis. TCRdb analysed the 5' RACE reads with MiXCR anew, one entry per CDR3 protein. The sample contains about 140,000 distinct CDR3 sequences, about 7% of which appear only once. The sequenced material came from blood, either unsorted or a sorted T cell fraction (not recorded which). These receptors were taken from a female donor with ankylosing spondylitis or in good health (not recorded which).

About this clonotype itself: Relative to the germline gene, one junction end is altered; a read error may explain this. The chain links TRBV27 to TRBJ2-7, with TRBD2 as a possible D gene (7 bases). Germline V gene sequence: CDR1 MNHEY, CDR2 SMNVEV (reference sequence). The CDR3 is 16 amino acids. The CDR3 spells CTSIEDKDSSSGVQYF. CDR3 nucleotides: TGCACCAGCATCGAAGATAAGGACAGTTCTAGCGGAGTGCAGTACTTC.

This clonotype was observed many times. This sequence joins TRBV15 and TRBJ2-2, with D possibly being TRBD1 (5 bases). This CDR3 spans 17 amino acids. Looked up from germline, CDR1 is LNHNV and CDR2 is YYDKDF (reference sequence). The germline V and J ends were trimmed by 3 bases and 4 bases, with 18 bases remaining between them. CDR3 loop: CATSSFPPRVSTGELFF. The CDR3 DNA reads as TGTGCCACCAGCAGCTTCCCCCCCAGGGTTAGCACCGGGGAGCTGTTTTTT.

This clonotype occurred many times. V usage is TRBV6-1 and J usage is TRBJ2-7; 8 bases map to TRBD2. The V and J ends lost 4 bases and 3 bases, in that order; junction bases with no gene match: 5. The CDR3 is 14 residues long. The germline CDR1 and CDR2 sequences are MNHNS and SASEGT. The CDR3 sequence is CASSVSGVNYEQYF. In DNA, the CDR3 is TGTGCCAGCAGTGTTAGCGGGGTAAACTACGAGCAGTACTTC.

This clonotype was seen a handful of times. The rearrangement links TRBV4-3 to TRBJ2-3; D is undetermined. Germline V gene data show CDR1 as LGHNA and CDR2 as YSLEER. V lost 0 bases, J lost 0 bases, and 7 bases lay in between. The CDR3 is made up of 15 amino acids. The CDR3 here is CASSQESRSTDTQYF. CDR3 coding DNA: TGCGCCAGCAGCCAAGAGTCTCGGAGCACAGATACGCAGTATTTT.

The table lists this clonotype with a few counts. The V call is TRBV6-1, the J call TRBJ1-2, with D possibly TRBD1 on 6 matching bases. Looked up from germline, CDR1 is MNHNS and CDR2 is SASEGT. The CDR3 spans 15 residues. V was cut by 6 bases and J by 5 bases, with 19 bases left in between. The CDR3 reads CASSPPEGGAYGYTF. The CDR3 nucleotides are TGTGCCAGCAGCCCTCCCGAGGGGGGGGCTTATGGCTACACCTTC.

This clonotype appeared many times. The chain is built from TRBV7-2 and TRBJ2-3; 11 bases agree with TRBD2. V shed 7 bases and J 1 base; nucleotides not matched to a gene: 7. This CDR3 region has 16 residues. CDR1 and CDR2 (germline): SGHTA, FQGNSA. The CDR3: CASILPGLAGTDTQYF. CDR3 coding DNA: TGTGCCAGCATCCTCCCGGGACTAGCGGGCACAGATACGCAGTATTTT.

This clonotype came up many times. V is TRBV20-1 and J is TRBJ2-3; D uncertain. There are 13 residues in the CDR3. The V gene's germline CDR1 is DFQATT and CDR2 SNEGSKA (reference sequence). The V end lost 5 bases, the J end lost 2 bases, and 11 bases lay between the germline ends. DNA for the CDR3: TGCAGTGCTTTGAAGACCGACACAGATACGCAGTATTTT. It specifies CSALKTDTDTQYF.

This clonotype came up many times. This chain connects TRBV2 to TRBJ2-1, with TRBD2 matching 13 bases. V dropped 5 bases and J dropped 10; count of bases not matched to a gene: 8. The germline V gene encodes CDR1 SNHLY and CDR2 FYNNEI. The CDR3 spans 15 residues. Written as DNA, the CDR3 is TGTGCCAGCAGTTCCGGGACTAGCGGGGCCCAGGAGCAGTTCTTC. Translated: CASSSGTSGAQEQFF.

This sequence joins TRBV7-6 and TRBJ2-7, with D uncertain. Germline CDR1 and CDR2: SGHVS and FNYEAQ. The CDR3 totals 14 residues. V was pared by 1 base and J by 2 bases, with 9 bases between. The CDR3 loop reads CASSLEGIAYEQYF. CDR3 nucleotide sequence: TGTGCCAGCAGCTTAGAGGGTATCGCCTACGAGCAGTACTTC.

At least ten counts were recorded for this clonotype. The chain is built from TRBV12-3 or TRBV12-4 and TRBJ1-6, with 7 bases lining up with TRBD1. J was trimmed by 8 bases and V by 5 bases; bases with no gene match: 12. CDR3 length: 16 residues. CDR3 region: CASSAIITGVDSPLHF. The CDR3 region has the DNA TGTGCCAGCAGTGCCATTATCACAGGGGTGGATTCACCCCTCCACTTT.

The table lists this clonotype with many counts. The rearrangement links TRBV10-3 to TRBJ2-3; 9 positions match TRBD2. CDR3 length equals 19 residues. Germline CDR1 is ENHRY and CDR2 is SYGVKD. V lost 2 bases, J lost 0 bases, and 12 bases stayed unmatched. The CDR3 protein is CAISEPFSGGRTSTDTQYF. The CDR3 nucleotides are TGTGCCATCAGTGAGCCATTTAGCGGGGGCCGTACTAGCACAGATACGCAGTATTTT.

This clonotype was seen many times. This chain links TRBV6-4 with TRBJ2-2; 7 positions agree with TRBD1. Per germline, CDR1 MRHNA and CDR2 SNTAGT. There are 14 residues in the CDR3. V lost 5 bases to trimming and J lost 3 bases; unmatched junction nucleotides: 3. The CDR3 sequence is CASSNRGDTGELFF. The CDR3 DNA follows: TGTGCCAGCAGTAACAGGGGCGACACCGGGGAGCTGTTTTTT.

The J gene is TRBJ2-5, the V gene TRBV7-2, with 7 nucleotides matching TRBD1. With V trimmed by 2 bases and J by 5 bases, 5 bases remained unmatched. The CDR3 loop spans 14 amino acids. Germline CDR1 reads SGHTA; CDR2 reads FQGNSA. The DNA of the CDR3 is TGTGCCAGCAGCTTACGACAGGGATGGGAGACCCAGTACTTC. It yields the protein CASSLRQGWETQYF.

This clonotype occurred a few times. V usage is TRBV5-4 and J usage is TRBJ2-1; 12 positions agree with TRBD2. The CDR3 runs 15 residues. After removal of 6 bases from V and 7 bases from J, the junction contained 8 bases not matched to a gene. The V gene's germline CDR1 is SGHNT and CDR2 YYREEE (reference sequence). CDR3 coding DNA: TGTGCCAGCAAGCTAGCGGGGGGGCCTAGGAATGAGCAGTTCTTC. It codes for CASKLAGGPRNEQFF.

The chain links TRBV20-1 to TRBJ2-5; TRBD2 aligns across 12 bases. Germline trimming cut 1 base from V and 7 bases from J; bases unmatched to any gene: 16. The germline gives CDR1 DFQATT, CDR2 SNEGSKA (reference sequence). CDR3 length: 18 amino acids. The CDR3 reads CSARVLASGGVTGGTQYF. CDR3 nucleotides: TGCAGTGCTAGAGTCCTGGCTAGCGGGGGGGTTACTGGTGGGACCCAGTACTTC.

This clonotype has ten or more counts. The V and J genes are TRBV28 and TRBJ1-1; TRBD1 matches 8 bases. This CDR3 contains 18 residues. Per germline, CDR1 MDHEN and CDR2 SYDVKM. Trimming cost V 4 bases and J 4 bases; bases outside gene matches: 17. CDR3 in amino acids: CASSSPYLDRGHSTEAFF. DNA of the CDR3: TGTGCCAGCAGTTCACCCTACCTCGACAGGGGACACTCCACTGAAGCTTTCTTT.

This clonotype showed up many times. This chain uses TRBV12-3 or TRBV12-4 with TRBJ2-2; no clear D. V lost 11 bases and J lost 7, with 14 bases in between. This CDR3 is 12 amino acids long. Here the CDR3 reads CASQRMGGELFF. CDR3 sequence (DNA): TGTGCCTCCCAACGTATGGGCGGGGAGCTGTTTTTT.